This T cell receptor (beta chain) was recovered during a study of blood T cell repertoires in COVID-19 (dated by TCRdb to 2020 to 2022). For the study in its entirety: The collaborator samples originated in the United States, Italy and Spain and spanned the acute and convalescent phases of COVID-19. Nearly every sample came with metadata listing a de-identified subject ID, COVID-19 status, age in years and sex. The dataset comprised deeply sampled blood TCRbeta repertoires from subjects exposed to, actively infected with, or recovered from COVID-19. Where HLA class I and class II types were available, the types were taken from metadata supplied by the sample provider, not from assay-based typing. The prospective study material was composed of cDNA or gDNA derived from T cells, B-cell-depleted T cells, or PBMCs. The repertoires were released in a freely available public database meant as a resource for research on the immune response to SARS-CoV-2. Samples came from the ongoing ImmuneRACE study (first 160 participants) plus 1,254 subjects from 6 global collaborators. On the study overall, not on this receptor specifically: The quantity of clinical and demographic metadata differed by source and by participant and was supplied without curation.

The immunoSEQ Assay, a bias-controlled multiplex PCR, was used to amplify TCRbeta CDR3 regions from genomic DNA. The authors' pipeline ran thus. The number of nucleated cells in each sample was estimated from the amplification of reference gene primers within the assay. Sequence reads were collapsed and filtered to measure the absolute abundance of every unique TCRbeta CDR3 rearrangement. For each sample, productive Simpson clonality was calculated as the square root of Simpson's diversity index across productive rearrangements. TCRdb retrieved this table from immuneACCESS and kept in-frame rearrangements only. Not all clones are present; in checked studies, unresolved V genes account for under half, and no reason is known for the remainder. The DNA was the basis for D and trimming; V, J and clone size are from that table. This sample holds over 130,000 clones; about three quarters were observed only once. More than 8.5% of the sample is held by the ten biggest clonotypes.

The collaborating institutions used their own protocols to collect whole blood in K2EDTA tubes. For TCRbeta analysis, collaborators shipped samples in one of three forms: frozen whole blood, isolated PBMCs, or DNA extracted from either of those sample types. As concerns this clone: This receptor's antigen is unknown. The sample holds no much larger clone one base away, and base qualities are not on file.

Reading the germline V gene gives CDR1 SGDLS and CDR2 YYNGEE. The V end loses 3 bases and the J end loses 4 bases, and a stretch of 10 bases separates them. Reading from cysteine to phenylalanine, the CDR3 counts 13 amino acids. Only the CDR3 region is kept as DNA, spanning 39 bases read in frame from base 1. This chain is built from TRBV9 and TRBJ1-2; TRBD1 could be the D gene, as 5 bases match. The receptor comes from a woman in her 50s with active or convalescent COVID-19. The sample comprised peripheral blood. The CDR3 protein is CASSATGGYGYTF. The base sequence is TGTGCCAGCAGCGCAACAGGTGGCTATGGCTACACCTTC.